The present TCR beta chain was sequenced within a study of cytomegalovirus exposure and HLA in healthy donors. The CDR3 is made up of 14 amino acids. Vbeta (60) and Jbeta (13) primers were used in the PCR. Sequenced by immunoSEQ multiplex PCR; TCRdb stores in-frame clones only, minus some. The sample's table shows some 160,000 clones. This receptor was obtained from a man younger than 40 in good health and CMV-seronegative. The chain carries TRBV21-1 and TRBJ2-7; the DNA was not compared with TRBD1, the D call given in the table. TRBV21-1 constitutes a pseudogene. Sequenced material: PBMCs. This CDR3 is CASSLTGFSYEQYF. CDR3 DNA: TGTGCCAGCAGCCTTACAGGGTTCTCCTACGAGCAGTACTTC.